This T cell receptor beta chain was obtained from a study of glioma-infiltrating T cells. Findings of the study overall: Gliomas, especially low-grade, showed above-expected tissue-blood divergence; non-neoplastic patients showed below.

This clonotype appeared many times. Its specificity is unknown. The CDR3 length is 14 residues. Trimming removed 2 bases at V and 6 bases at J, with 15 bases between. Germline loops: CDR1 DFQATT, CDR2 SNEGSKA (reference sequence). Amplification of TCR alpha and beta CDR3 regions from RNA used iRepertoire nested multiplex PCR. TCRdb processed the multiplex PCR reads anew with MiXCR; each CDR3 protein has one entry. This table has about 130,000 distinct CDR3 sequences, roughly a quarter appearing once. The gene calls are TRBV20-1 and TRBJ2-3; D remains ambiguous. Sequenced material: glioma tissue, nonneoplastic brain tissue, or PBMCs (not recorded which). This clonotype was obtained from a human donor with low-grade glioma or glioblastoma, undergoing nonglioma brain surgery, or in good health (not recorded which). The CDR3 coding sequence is TGCAGTGCTAGATTGCTAGAGCGTTTGGATACGCAGTATTTT. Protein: CSARLLERLDTQYF.